This T cell receptor (beta chain) was captured by sequencing in a study of T cells in Graves' hyperthyroidism and ophthalmopathy. In this sample, this clonotype turned up many times. Isolation of PBMCs was performed on about 10 ml fresh peripheral blood. The CDR3 covers 15 residues. The V and J ends lost 1 base and 2 bases respectively, with 13 bases between them. Per germline, CDR1 SGHDT and CDR2 YYEEEE. What was amplified from RNA transcripts were TCR beta CDR3 regions. Researchers ran a first-round RT-PCR on the TCR CDR3 using the HTBI primer set. TCRdb redid the calling of the multiplex PCR reads with MiXCR, one entry per CDR3 protein. The sample consists of 300,000 to 450,000 distinct CDR3 sequences, less than 20% of them appearing once.

This clonotype originated in a middle-aged woman with Graves' ophthalmopathy. The sample consisted of blood. This sequence joins TRBV5-6 and TRBJ2-7; TRBD2 might be the D (6 bases). As DNA, the CDR3 is TGTGCCAGCAGCTTGTCCCGGGAGTCGGCCTACGAGCAGTACTTC. Amino acids: CASSLSRESAYEQYF.